The 24 T cell receptor beta chains reported below all come from one sample, sequenced in a study of blood T cell repertoires in COVID-19. Libraries were prepared by immunoSEQ multiplex PCR; TCRdb keeps only in-frame clonotypes and omits some of them. The repertoire holds 300,000 or so clones, with about nine tenths as singletons. Specimen: peripheral blood. The receptor set was obtained from a man between 45 and 60 years old with active or convalescent COVID-19.

The gene calls are TRBV28 and TRBJ1-2; D not certain. The length of the CDR3 is 12 residues. CDR1 MDHEN and CDR2 SYDVKM come from the germline V gene. The V end lost 8 bases, the J end lost 5 bases, and 12 bases lay between the germline ends. This CDR3 reads CASGTEPYGYTF. CDR3 in DNA: TGTGCCAGCGGTACAGAGCCTTATGGCTACACCTTC.

The chain recombines TRBV7-3 with TRBJ2-3, with a weak D call TRBD1 (5 bases). Trimming took 4 bases from V and 4 from J, leaving 12 bases between them. This CDR3 has 14 residues. Germline CDR1 SGHTA, CDR2 FQGTGA. Here the CDR3 DNA reads TGTGCCAGCAGCTCGATGACAGCACCAGATACGCAGTATTTT. Protein: CASSSMTAPDTQYF.

This chain joins TRBV29-1 and TRBJ2-5; TRBD1 aligns across 7 bases. The V gene's germline CDR1 is SQVTM and CDR2 ANQGSEA. The CDR3 spans 14 residues. J was trimmed by 2 bases and V by 7 bases; bases with no gene match: 10. In DNA, the CDR3 is TGCAGCGCTTACCGGGACAGCGCGCAAGAGACCCAGTACTTC. It encodes CSAYRDSAQETQYF.

The chain couples TRBV11-2 to TRBJ2-7; 11 bases line up with TRBD2. Germline V lookup: CDR1 SGHAT, CDR2 FQNNGV. Trimming cost V 5 bases and J 7 bases; bases outside gene matches: 4. The CDR3 is 13 residues long. CDR3 amino acids: CASSRGLAGEQYF. The CDR3 DNA sequence: TGTGCCAGCAGCAGAGGACTAGCGGGTGAGCAGTACTTC.

This rearrangement joins TRBV5-1 to TRBJ2-5, with D possibly being TRBD1 (6 bases). CDR3 length: 15 residues. The germline V and J ends were trimmed by 0 bases and 2 bases, with 11 bases remaining between them. The germline CDR1 and CDR2 sequences are SGHRS and YFSETQ. Here the CDR3 reads CASSLGADSQETQYF. In DNA form, the CDR3 reads TGCGCCAGCAGCTTGGGAGCGGACAGTCAAGAGACCCAGTACTTC. Variable domain in full (rest from reference TRBV5-1 and TRBJ2-5): KAGVTQTPRYLIKTRGQQVTLSCSPISGHRSVSWYQQTPGQGLQFLFEYFSETQRNKGNFPGRFSGRQFSNSRSEMNVSTLELGDSALYLCASSLGADSQETQYFGPGTRLLVL.

The rearrangement uses TRBV18 and TRBJ2-2; 7 bases fit TRBD1. This CDR3 contains 15 residues. The ends lost 2 bases at V and 2 bases at J; junction bases unmatched: 2. CDR1 KGHSH and CDR2 LQKENI come from the germline V gene. The CDR3 loop reads CASSPEGGNTGELFF. The CDR3 coding sequence is TGTGCCAGCTCACCAGAAGGGGGCAACACCGGGGAGCTGTTTTTT.

A word on this clone: Other DNA sequences of this sample code for an identical CDR3. This chain connects TRBV2 to TRBJ2-5; 8 bases agree with TRBD2. This CDR3 is 14 amino acids long. The V and J ends lost 3 bases and 4 bases, in that order; junction bases with no gene match: 4. Germline CDR1 SNHLY, CDR2 FYNNEI. The CDR3 region is CASSDGLAGETQYF. CDR3 nucleotide sequence: TGTGCCAGCAGTGATGGTCTAGCGGGAGAGACCCAGTACTTC.

The chain recombines TRBV6-6 with TRBJ1-5; no firm D call. The CDR3 consists of 14 residues. Trimming pared 2 bases from V and 6 bases from J, leaving 11 bases between. Germline V lookup: CDR1 MNHNY, CDR2 SVGAGI (reference sequence). This CDR3 is CASSYPLAGQPQHF. The CDR3 DNA is TGTGCCAGCAGTTACCCCCTCGCCGGTCAGCCCCAGCATTTT.

This sequence joins TRBV3-1 (or the pseudogene TRBV3-2) and TRBJ1-1; TRBD1 matches at 10 bases. J was trimmed by 0 bases and V by 11 bases; bases with no gene match: 9. CDR3 length equals 15 residues. From germline, CDR1 is LGHDT and CDR2 YNNKEL (reference sequence). Written as DNA, the CDR3 is TGTGCCTCGGGACAGGGGATTTCGATGAACACTGAAGCTTTCTTT. Translation: CASGQGISMNTEAFF.

The rearrangement uses TRBV6-6 and TRBJ1-6; D unresolved. There are 14 residues in the CDR3. Deletions cut 7 bases from V and 7 bases from J, with 14 bases between. Germline V gives CDR1 MNHNY, CDR2 SVGAGI (reference sequence). The CDR3: CASTFPQANSPLHF. The CDR3 region has the DNA TGTGCCAGCACCTTCCCCCAGGCGAATTCACCCCTCCACTTT.

This clone was observed a single time. The V call is TRBV28, the J call TRBJ2-1, with D perhaps matching TRBD2 (6 bases). The CDR3 loop spans 15 amino acids. Germline V gene lookup returns CDR1 MDHEN and CDR2 SYDVKM. V lost 5 bases and J 0 bases, leaving 11 bases between the germline ends. The CDR3 DNA reads TGTGCCAGCAGTCCCGGACTACCCTCCTACAATGAGCAGTTCTTC. Protein sequence: CASSPGLPSYNEQFF.

The chain couples TRBV28 to TRBJ1-2, with D tentatively TRBD1 (5 bases). Germline-derived CDR1 and CDR2 are MDHEN and SYDVKM. The CDR3 runs 12 residues. V shed 6 bases and J shed 10 bases, with 15 bases lying between them. The CDR3 loop is CASSHLDSDYTF. CDR3 sequence (DNA): TGTGCCAGCAGCCATCTCGACAGCGACTACACCTTC.

The chain links TRBV18 to TRBJ2-3, with D perhaps matching TRBD1 (5 bases). The CDR3 spans 15 residues. The germline V gene has CDR1 KGHSH and CDR2 LQKENI. Between the trimmed V and J ends, which lost 1 base and 2 bases, there was a span of 10 bases. In DNA form, the CDR3 reads TGTGCCAGCTCACCACAGGACGGACACACAGATACGCAGTATTTT. Its protein is CASSPQDGHTDTQYF.

V and J are TRBV4-3 and TRBJ2-5; 7 positions match TRBD1. Germline V lookup: CDR1 LGHNA, CDR2 YSLEER. The CDR3 is made up of 17 amino acids. V was pared by 1 base and J by 7 bases, with 15 bases of the junction left unmatched. CDR3 loop: CASSQVPPGQPLGTQYF. CDR3 nucleotides: TGCGCCAGCAGCCAAGTACCCCCGGGACAGCCCTTGGGGACCCAGTACTTC.

CDR3 sequence reads: CASSQGDREGTETQYF. CDR3 DNA sequence: TGCGCCAGCAGCCAAGGCGACAGGGAAGGGACAGAGACCCAGTACTTC. The chain combines TRBV4-3 with TRBJ2-5; 7 nucleotides line up with TRBD1. The CDR3 has 16 amino acids. CDR1 is LGHNA, CDR2 YSLEER, per germline. The ends lost 1 base at V and 4 bases at J; junction bases unmatched: 9.

Details on this clone: Additional DNA sequences in this sample encode the identical CDR3. This sequence joins TRBV5-5 and TRBJ1-5; D is uncertain. CDR3 length: 15 amino acids. CDR1 and CDR2 from the germline V gene are SGHKS and YYEKEE (reference sequence). The V gene lost 4 bases and the J gene lost 2 bases, with 13 bases spanning the gap. The CDR3, as DNA: TGTGCCAGCAGCCGCAATGGGCAGGGCAATCAGCCCCAGCATTTT. Amino acid sequence: CASSRNGQGNQPQHF.

The chain joins TRBV19 to TRBJ1-1, with 7 bases identical to TRBD1. Looked up from germline, CDR1 is LNHDA and CDR2 is SQIVND (reference sequence). With V trimmed by 5 bases and J by 11 bases, 11 bases remained unmatched. This CDR3 has 13 amino acids. This CDR3 is CASSPRDRRTAFF. DNA of the CDR3: TGTGCCAGTAGTCCCAGGGACAGACGGACTGCTTTCTTT.

This clone was observed a few times. CDR3 nucleotide sequence: TGTGCCAGCAGCTCGCAATTTAGCGGCAACTATGGCTACACCTTC. It yields the protein CASSSQFSGNYGYTF. The rearrangement links TRBV6-5 to TRBJ1-2; D gene uncertain. The length of the CDR3 is 15 residues. With 6 bases removed from V and 2 bases from J, the gap between germline ends came to 16 bases. Germline V gene lookup returns CDR1 MNHEY and CDR2 SVGAGI.

The table lists this clone with a count of one. The rearrangement joins TRBV7-6 to TRBJ2-2, with D maybe TRBD2 (6 bases). Looked up from germline, CDR1 is SGHVS and CDR2 is FNYEAQ. This CDR3 has 18 amino acids. V was clipped by 1 base and J by 6 bases, with 21 bases between them. The CDR3 sequence: CASSLGGVAVLGAGELFF. The CDR3 nucleotides are TGTGCCAGCAGCTTAGGAGGAGTAGCGGTCCTAGGGGCCGGGGAGCTGTTTTTT.

This clone is a singleton in its sample. Other nucleotide sequences in the sample specify the same CDR3. The chain joins TRBV27 to TRBJ2-1, with D maybe TRBD1 (6 bases). Germline V CDR1 and CDR2: MNHEY, SMNVEV (reference sequence). The ends were cut back, 6 bases at V and 4 bases at J, with 10 bases in the middle. The length of the CDR3 is 13 residues. CDR3 bases: TGTGCCAGCAGCTTGACAGGTTACAATGAGCAGTTCTTC. This encodes CASSLTGYNEQFF.

J is TRBJ1-2 and V is TRBV4-3; perhaps TRBD1 as D (6 bases). This CDR3 region has 15 residues. The germline gives CDR1 LGHNA, CDR2 YSLEER. Trimming cost V 1 base and J 2 bases, with 11 bases left between them. CDR3 amino acids: CASSQAGQSNYGYTF. The CDR3 DNA is TGCGCCAGCAGCCAAGCTGGACAGAGCAACTATGGCTACACCTTC.

The J gene is TRBJ2-1, the V gene TRBV9; 8 nucleotides line up with TRBD2. This CDR3 comprises 16 residues. J was trimmed by 9 bases and V by 0 bases; bases with no gene match: 11. From germline, CDR1 is SGDLS and CDR2 YYNGEE. CDR3 in amino acids: CASSVGLREAWSEQFF. For the CDR3, the DNA is TGTGCCAGCAGCGTAGGTTTGCGGGAGGCGTGGAGTGAGCAGTTCTTC. The full variable domain, completed using reference TRBV9 and TRBJ2-1, is DSGVTQTPKHLITATGQRVTLRCSPRSGDLSVYWYQQSLDQGLQFLIQYYNGEERAKGNILERFSAQQFPDLHSELNLSSLELGDSALYFCASSVGLREAWSEQFFGPGTRLTVL.

The chain carries TRBV19 and TRBJ2-5, with D perhaps TRBD2 (5 bases). Trimming pared 4 bases from V and 2 bases from J, leaving 8 bases between. The CDR3 totals 13 residues. Germline V gene data show CDR1 as LNHDA and CDR2 as SQIVND (reference sequence). As DNA, the CDR3 is TGTGCCAGTAGTAATCAGCGGCAAGAGACCCAGTACTTC. It specifies CASSNQRQETQYF.

This chain joins TRBV5-1 and TRBJ1-1; 7 bases match TRBD1. The germline gives CDR1 SGHRS, CDR2 YFSETQ. J gave up 4 bases and V 2 bases, and 5 bases lay outside the gene matches. The CDR3 is 14 amino acids. CDR3 coding DNA: TGCGCCAGCAGCTTACGTTCAGGGGGCACTGAAGCTTTCTTT. This gives the protein CASSLRSGGTEAFF. The entire variable domain, with the rest obtained from reference TRBV5-1 and TRBJ1-1, is as follows: KAGVTQTPRYLIKTRGQQVTLSCSPISGHRSVSWYQQTPGQGLQFLFEYFSETQRNKGNFPGRFSGRQFSNSRSEMNVSTLELGDSALYLCASSLRSGGTEAFFGQGTRLTVV.